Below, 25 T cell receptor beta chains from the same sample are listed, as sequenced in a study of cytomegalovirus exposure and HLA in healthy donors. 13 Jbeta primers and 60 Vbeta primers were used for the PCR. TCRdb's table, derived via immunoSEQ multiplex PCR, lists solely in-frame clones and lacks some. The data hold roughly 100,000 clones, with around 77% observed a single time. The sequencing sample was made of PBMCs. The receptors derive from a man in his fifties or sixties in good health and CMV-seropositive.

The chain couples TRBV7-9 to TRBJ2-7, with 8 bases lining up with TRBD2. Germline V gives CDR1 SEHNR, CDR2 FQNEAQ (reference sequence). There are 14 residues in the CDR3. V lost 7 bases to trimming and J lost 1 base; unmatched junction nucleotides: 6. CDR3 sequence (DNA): TGTGCCAGCAATAGCGGGAAGGCGTCCTACGAGCAGTACTTC. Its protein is CASNSGKASYEQYF.

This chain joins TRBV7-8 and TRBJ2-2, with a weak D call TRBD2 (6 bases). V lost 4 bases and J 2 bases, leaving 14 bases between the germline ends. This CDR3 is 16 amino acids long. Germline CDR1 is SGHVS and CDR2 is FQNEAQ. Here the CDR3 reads CASSSTAGFNTGELFF. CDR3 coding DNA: TGTGCCAGCAGCTCCACAGCGGGTTTCAACACCGGGGAGCTGTTTTTT.

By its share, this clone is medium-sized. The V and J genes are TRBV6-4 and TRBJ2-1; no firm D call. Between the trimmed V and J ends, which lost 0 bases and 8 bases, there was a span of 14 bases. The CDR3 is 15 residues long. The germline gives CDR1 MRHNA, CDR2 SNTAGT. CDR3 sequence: CASSDSDGSVHEQFF. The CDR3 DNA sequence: TGTGCCAGCAGTGACTCCGACGGGTCAGTACATGAGCAGTTCTTC.

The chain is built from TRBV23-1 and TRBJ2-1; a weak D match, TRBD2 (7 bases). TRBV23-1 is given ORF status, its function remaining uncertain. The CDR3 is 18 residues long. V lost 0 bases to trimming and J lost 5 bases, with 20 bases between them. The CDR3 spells CASSQSGNGGLRNNEQFF. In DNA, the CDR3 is TGCGCCAGCAGTCAATCGGGGAACGGGGGGCTTAGAAACAATGAGCAGTTCTTC.

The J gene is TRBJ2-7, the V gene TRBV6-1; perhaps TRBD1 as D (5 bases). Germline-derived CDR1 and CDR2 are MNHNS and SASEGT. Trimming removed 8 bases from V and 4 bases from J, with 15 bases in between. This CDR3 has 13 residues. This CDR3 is CASLAGLIYEQYF. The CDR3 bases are TGTGCCAGCCTGGCAGGGTTGATATACGAGCAGTACTTC.

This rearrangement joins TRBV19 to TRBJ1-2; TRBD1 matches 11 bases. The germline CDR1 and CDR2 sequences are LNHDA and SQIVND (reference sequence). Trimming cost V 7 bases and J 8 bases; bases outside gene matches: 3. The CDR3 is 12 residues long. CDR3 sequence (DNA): TGTGCCAGTACCGGGACAGGGGGAGGCTACACCTTC. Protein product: CASTGTGGGYTF. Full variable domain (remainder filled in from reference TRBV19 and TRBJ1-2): DGGITQSPKYLFRKEGQNVTLSCEQNLNHDAMYWYRQDPGQGLRLIYYSQIVNDFQKGDIAEGYSVSREKKESFPLTVTSAQKNPTAFYLCASTGTGGGYTFGSGTRLTVV.

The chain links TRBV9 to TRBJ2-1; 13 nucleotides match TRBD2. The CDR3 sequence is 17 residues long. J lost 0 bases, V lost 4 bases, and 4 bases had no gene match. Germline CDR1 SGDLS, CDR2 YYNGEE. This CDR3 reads CASSPRTSGSSYNEQFF. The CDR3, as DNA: TGTGCCAGCAGCCCGCGGACTAGCGGGAGCTCCTACAATGAGCAGTTCTTC.

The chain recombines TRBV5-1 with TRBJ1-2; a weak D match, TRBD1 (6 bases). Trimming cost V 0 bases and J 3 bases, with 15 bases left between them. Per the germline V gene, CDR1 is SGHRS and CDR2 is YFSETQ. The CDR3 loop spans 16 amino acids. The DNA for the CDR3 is TGCGCCAGCAGCTTGGAGGGGGACCGCCTCGACTATGGCTACACCTTC. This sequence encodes CASSLEGDRLDYGYTF.

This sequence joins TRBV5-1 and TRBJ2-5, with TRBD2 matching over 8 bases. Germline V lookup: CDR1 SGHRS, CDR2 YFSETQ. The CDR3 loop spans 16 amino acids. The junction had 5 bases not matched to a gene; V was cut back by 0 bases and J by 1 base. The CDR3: CASSLGPSGFQETQYF. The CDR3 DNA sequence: TGCGCCAGCAGCTTGGGGCCTAGCGGGTTCCAAGAGACCCAGTACTTC.

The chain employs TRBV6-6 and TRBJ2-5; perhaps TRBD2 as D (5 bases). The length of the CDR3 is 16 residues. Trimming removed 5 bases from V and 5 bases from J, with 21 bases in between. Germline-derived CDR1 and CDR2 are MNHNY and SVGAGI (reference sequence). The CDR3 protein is CASSTPAFGVGETQYF. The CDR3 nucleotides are TGTGCCAGCAGTACCCCCGCCTTCGGGGTTGGGGAGACCCAGTACTTC.

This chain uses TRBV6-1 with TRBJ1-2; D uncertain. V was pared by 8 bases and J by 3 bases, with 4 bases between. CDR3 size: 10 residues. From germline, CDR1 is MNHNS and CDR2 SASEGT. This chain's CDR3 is CASRDYGYTF. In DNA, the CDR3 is TGTGCCAGCCGGGACTATGGCTACACCTTC.

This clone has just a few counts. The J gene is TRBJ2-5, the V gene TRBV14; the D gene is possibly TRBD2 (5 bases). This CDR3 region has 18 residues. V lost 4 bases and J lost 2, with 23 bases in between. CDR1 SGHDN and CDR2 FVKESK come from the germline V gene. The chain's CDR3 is CASSPSTPSRLLQETQYF. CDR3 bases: TGTGCCAGCAGCCCCTCCACTCCCTCCAGACTACTACAAGAGACCCAGTACTTC. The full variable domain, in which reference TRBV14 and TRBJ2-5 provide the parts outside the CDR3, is EAGVTQFPSHSVIEKGQTVTLRCDPISGHDNLYWYRRVMGKEIKFLLHFVKESKQDESGMPNNRFLAERTGGTYSTLKVQPAELEDSGVYFCASSPSTPSRLLQETQYFGPGTRLLVL.

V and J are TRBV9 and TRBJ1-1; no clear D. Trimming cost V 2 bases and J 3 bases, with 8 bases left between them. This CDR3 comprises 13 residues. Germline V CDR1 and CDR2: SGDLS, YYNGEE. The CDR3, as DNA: TGTGCCAGCAGCGTCCGAGAGGACACTGAAGCTTTCTTT. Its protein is CASSVREDTEAFF.

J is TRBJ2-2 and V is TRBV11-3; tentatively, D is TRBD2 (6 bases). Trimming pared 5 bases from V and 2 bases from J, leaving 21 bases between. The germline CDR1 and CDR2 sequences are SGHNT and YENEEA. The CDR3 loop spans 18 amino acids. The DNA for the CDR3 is TGTGCCAGCAGCCATACACTCCCTGGGAGGAAAAACACCGGGGAGCTGTTTTTT. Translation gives CASSHTLPGRKNTGELFF. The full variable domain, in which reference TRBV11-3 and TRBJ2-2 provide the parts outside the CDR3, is EAGVVQSPRYKIIEKKQPVAFWCNPISGHNTLYWYLQNLGQGPELLIRYENEEAVDDSQLPKDRFSAERLKGVDSTLKIQPAELGDSAVYLCASSHTLPGRKNTGELFFGEGSRLTVL.

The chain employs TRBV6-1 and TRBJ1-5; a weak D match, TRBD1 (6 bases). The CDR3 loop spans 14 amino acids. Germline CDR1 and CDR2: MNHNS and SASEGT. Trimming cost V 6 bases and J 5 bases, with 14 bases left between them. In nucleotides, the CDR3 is TGTGCCAGCAGGAGGGCTGGGGGCGATCAGCCCCAGCATTTT. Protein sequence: CASRRAGGDQPQHF.

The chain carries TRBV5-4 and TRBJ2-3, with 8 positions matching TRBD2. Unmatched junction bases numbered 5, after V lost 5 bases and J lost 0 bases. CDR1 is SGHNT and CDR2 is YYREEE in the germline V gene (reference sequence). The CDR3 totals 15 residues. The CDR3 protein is CASRDQRGSTDTQYF. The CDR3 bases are TGTGCCAGCAGGGATCAGCGGGGGAGCACAGATACGCAGTATTTT.

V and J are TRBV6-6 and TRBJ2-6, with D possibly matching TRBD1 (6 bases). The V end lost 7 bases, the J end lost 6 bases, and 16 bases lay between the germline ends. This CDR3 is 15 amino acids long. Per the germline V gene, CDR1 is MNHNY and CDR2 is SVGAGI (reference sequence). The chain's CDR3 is CASKNGQLKANVLTF. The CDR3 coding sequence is TGTGCCAGCAAAAATGGACAGCTGAAGGCCAACGTCCTGACTTTC.

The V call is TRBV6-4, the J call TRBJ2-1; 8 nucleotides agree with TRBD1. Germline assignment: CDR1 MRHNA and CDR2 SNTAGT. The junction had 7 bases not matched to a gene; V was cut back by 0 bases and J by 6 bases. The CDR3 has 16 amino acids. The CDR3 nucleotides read TGTGCCAGCAGTGACTCCGGACAGGGCGTTAGCAATGAGCAGTTCTTC. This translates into CASSDSGQGVSNEQFF.

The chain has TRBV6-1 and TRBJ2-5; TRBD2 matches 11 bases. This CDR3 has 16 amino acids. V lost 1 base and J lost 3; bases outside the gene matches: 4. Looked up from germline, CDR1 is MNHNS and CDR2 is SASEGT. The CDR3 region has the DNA TGTGCCAGCAGTGAAGGGACTAGCGGGTATAAAGAGACCCAGTACTTC. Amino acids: CASSEGTSGYKETQYF.

CDR3 region: CASSVQVGQTYEQYF. In nucleotides, the CDR3 is TGCGCCAGCAGCGTCCAGGTTGGTCAAACCTACGAGCAGTACTTC. The J gene is TRBJ2-7, the V gene TRBV5-1; D is unclear. Germline V CDR1 and CDR2: SGHRS, YFSETQ. V was clipped by 4 bases and J by 2 bases, with 16 bases between them. CDR3 length equals 15 residues.

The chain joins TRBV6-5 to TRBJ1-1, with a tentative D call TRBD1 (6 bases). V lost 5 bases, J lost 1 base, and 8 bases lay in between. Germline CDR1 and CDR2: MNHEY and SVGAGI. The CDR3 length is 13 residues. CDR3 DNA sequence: TGTGCCAGCAGTACGACAGGGAACACTGAAGCTTTCTTT. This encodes CASSTTGNTEAFF.

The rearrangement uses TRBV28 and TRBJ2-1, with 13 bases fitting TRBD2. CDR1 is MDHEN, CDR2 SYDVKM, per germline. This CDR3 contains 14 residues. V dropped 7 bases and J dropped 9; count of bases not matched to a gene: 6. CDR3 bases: TGTGCCAGCACTGGACTAGCGGGAGCGGGTGAGCAGTTCTTC. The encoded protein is CASTGLAGAGEQFF.

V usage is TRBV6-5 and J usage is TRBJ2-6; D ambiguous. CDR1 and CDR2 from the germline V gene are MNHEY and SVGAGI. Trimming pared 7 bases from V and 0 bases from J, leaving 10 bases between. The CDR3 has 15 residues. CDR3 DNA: TGTGCCAGCACCAGGTCCCCCTCTGGGGCCAACGTCCTGACTTTC. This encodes CASTRSPSGANVLTF.

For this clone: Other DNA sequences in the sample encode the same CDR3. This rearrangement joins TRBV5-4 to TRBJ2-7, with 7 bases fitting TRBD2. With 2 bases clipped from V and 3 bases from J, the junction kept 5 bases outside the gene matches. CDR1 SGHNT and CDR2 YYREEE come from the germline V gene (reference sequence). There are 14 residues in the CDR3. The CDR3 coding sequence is TGTGCCAGCAGCTTAAGCGGGACGATCTACGAGCAGTACTTC. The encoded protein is CASSLSGTIYEQYF.

The CDR3 region is CASIWTGGNYGYTF. For the CDR3, the DNA is TGTGCCAGCATATGGACAGGGGGGAACTATGGCTACACCTTC. The V gene is TRBV6-1, the J gene TRBJ1-2, with TRBD1 identical over 10 bases. This CDR3 has 14 amino acids. After removal of 7 bases from V and 2 bases from J, the junction contained 4 bases not matched to a gene. Germline V gene lookup returns CDR1 MNHNS and CDR2 SASEGT.